This TCR beta chain was captured in a study of regulatory dendritic cells for organ transplantation. Comment on this clone: Its target is not known.

The table came from immunoSEQ multiplex PCR; TCRdb's copy has only in-frame clones and leaves some out. The sample holds some 35,000 clones, approximately 90% seen once. The study's findings and limits: The authors noted considerable between-person heterogeneity in alloreactive memory CD8+ cells.

The receptor was derived from a human donor in good health. Sequences were obtained from naive CD8+ T cells from blood. Subset given: CD45RA+ naive T cells.

The CDR3, as DNA: TGTGCCAGCAGCCCCCCGGGGGCGGGCTCCTACGAGCAGTACTTC. Encoded protein: CASSPPGAGSYEQYF. The chain is built from TRBV7-9 and TRBJ2-7, with D possibly called TRBD1 or TRBD2 (6 bases each). This CDR3 comprises 15 residues. Trimming took 5 bases from V and 0 from J, leaving 14 bases between them. The germline V gene has CDR1 SEHNR and CDR2 FQNEAQ (reference sequence).